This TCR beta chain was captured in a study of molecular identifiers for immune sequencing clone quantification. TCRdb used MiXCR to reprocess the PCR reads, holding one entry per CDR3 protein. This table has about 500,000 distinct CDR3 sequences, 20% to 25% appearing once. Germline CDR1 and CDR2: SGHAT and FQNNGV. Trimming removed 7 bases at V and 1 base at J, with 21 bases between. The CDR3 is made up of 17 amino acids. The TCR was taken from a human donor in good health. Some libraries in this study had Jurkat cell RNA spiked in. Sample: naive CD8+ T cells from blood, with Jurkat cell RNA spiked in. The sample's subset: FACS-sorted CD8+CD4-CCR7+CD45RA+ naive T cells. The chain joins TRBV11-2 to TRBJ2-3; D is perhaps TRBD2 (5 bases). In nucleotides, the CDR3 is TGTGCCAGCATTGGGTTTATCGTAGGACTCCGCACAGATACGCAGTATTTT. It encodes CASIGFIVGLRTDTQYF.